These 21 T cell receptor beta chains share one sample of origin, sequenced in a study of metastatic and nonmetastatic thyroid tumors. Among the patients, none had received any treatment before thyroid surgery. TCRdb re-clonotyped the PCR reads through MiXCR. The sample contains roughly 72,000 clones, more than 15% of which appear only once. Sequenced sample: blood. Every receptor here comes from a female donor with papillary thyroid cancer or a benign thyroid nodule (not recorded which). Some clones in this sample may be carry-over from other donors' samples.

This clone was detected ten times or more. The CDR3 DNA reads TGTGCCAGCACCCTGGGGCTAGCGGGATACAATGAGCAGTTCTTC. Protein: CASTLGLAGYNEQFF. The chain is built from TRBV7-2 and TRBJ2-1; 9 bases are shared with TRBD2. The CDR3 sequence is 15 residues long. CDR1 is SGHTA, CDR2 FQGNSA, per germline. V was pared by 7 bases and J by 4 bases, with 8 bases of the junction left unmatched.

The chain has TRBV12-3 or TRBV12-4 and TRBJ2-1; the match to TRBD2 covers 9 bases. The length of the CDR3 is 13 residues. V shed 5 bases, J shed 9 bases, and the junction held 5 bases outside the gene matches. The CDR3 reads CASSAGSGSEQFF. Written as DNA, the CDR3 is TGTGCCAGCAGTGCCGGTAGCGGGAGTGAGCAGTTCTTC.

This clone was detected ten times or more. The V gene is TRBV28, the J gene TRBJ1-2; D gene unclear. This CDR3 contains 13 residues. CDR1 MDHEN and CDR2 SYDVKM come from the germline V gene. V was clipped by 6 bases and J by 4 bases, with 12 bases between them. As DNA, the CDR3 is TGTGCCAGCAGCCCCCCAAACAGCTATGGCTACACCTTC. It translates to CASSPPNSYGYTF.

The table lists this clone with many counts. The rearrangement links TRBV2 to TRBJ2-7, with 13 bases fitting TRBD2. Germline V gene lookup returns CDR1 SNHLY and CDR2 FYNNEI. The CDR3 is 15 amino acids. J gave up 9 bases and V 6 bases, and 11 bases lay outside the gene matches. The CDR3 reads CASRALAGGPIGQYF. CDR3 in DNA: TGTGCCAGCAGGGCACTAGCGGGAGGGCCTATCGGGCAGTACTTC.

The chain combines TRBV20-1 with TRBJ2-2; D perhaps matches TRBD2 (6 bases). V was clipped by 1 base and J by 5 bases, with 11 bases between them. CDR1 DFQATT and CDR2 SNEGSKA come from the germline V gene (reference sequence). The CDR3 extends over 14 amino acids. This chain's CDR3 is CSARAGVETGELFF. The DNA for the CDR3 is TGCAGTGCTAGAGCGGGAGTGGAGACCGGGGAGCTGTTTTTT.

This clone has a count of ten or more. V is TRBV11-2 and J is TRBJ1-6; 8 nucleotides match TRBD1. The CDR3 is made up of 16 amino acids. With V trimmed by 4 bases and J by 7 bases, 9 bases remained unmatched. Per germline, CDR1 SGHAT and CDR2 FQNNGV. DNA for the CDR3: TGTGCCAGCAGCTCGCCGTGGACAGGGAGCAATTCACCCCTCCACTTT. Its protein product is CASSSPWTGSNSPLHF.

The chain employs TRBV14 and TRBJ1-1, with 7 bases aligning to TRBD1. The CDR3 totals 15 residues. Germline loops: CDR1 SGHDN, CDR2 FVKESK. V gave up 3 bases and J gave up 4 bases; unmatched junction bases: 8. The CDR3 loop reads CASSQLTGRSTEAFF. CDR3 DNA sequence: TGTGCCAGCAGCCAGTTGACAGGGAGGAGCACTGAAGCTTTCTTT.

This clone was found many times. The chain has TRBV4-1 and TRBJ2-7, with 8 bases fitting TRBD1. J lost 3 bases, V lost 0 bases, and 7 bases had no gene match. The CDR3 covers 16 residues. CDR1 and CDR2 from the germline V gene are MGHRA and YSYEKL. Here the CDR3 DNA reads TGCGCCAGCAGCCAAGATCAGGACAGGGCCATCTACGAGCAGTACTTC. It yields the protein CASSQDQDRAIYEQYF.

The chain uses TRBV4-2 and TRBJ2-1, with no clear D. CDR1 is LGHNA, CDR2 YNFKEQ, per germline. CDR3 length equals 13 residues. Trimming stripped 1 base from V and 5 bases from J, with 6 bases between. Here the CDR3 DNA reads TGTGCCAGCAGCCAAGTAGCCGACAATGAGCAGTTCTTC. This sequence encodes CASSQVADNEQFF.

The sample holds many counts of this clone. The rearrangement joins TRBV6-2 or TRBV6-3 to TRBJ2-5; TRBD1 or TRBD2 may be the D gene (5 bases each). CDR3 size: 15 residues. Looked up from germline, CDR1 is MNHEY and CDR2 is SVGEGT. Trimming stripped 2 bases from V and 3 bases from J, with 13 bases between. As DNA, the CDR3 is TGTGCCAGCAGTTACCGGGACCCCGGTAAAGAGACCCAGTACTTC. It yields the protein CASSYRDPGKETQYF.

The sample holds many counts of this clone. This chain connects TRBV7-9 to TRBJ2-3; D gene unclear. Trimming took 2 bases from V and 6 from J, leaving 6 bases between them. Germline lookup yields CDR1 SEHNR and CDR2 FQNEAQ (reference sequence). CDR3 length equals 12 residues. This CDR3 reads CASSLQEDTQYF. Written as DNA, the CDR3 is TGTGCCAGCAGCTTACAGGAGGATACGCAGTATTTT.

This clone was observed at least ten times. This chain links TRBV3-1 with TRBJ2-7; D gene ambiguous. This CDR3 region has 14 residues. V lost 4 bases and J 2 bases, leaving 12 bases between the germline ends. Germline CDR1 LGHDT, CDR2 YNNKEL (reference sequence). CDR3 in amino acids: CASSPGLGTYEQYF. CDR3 bases: TGTGCCAGCAGCCCTGGGCTAGGGACCTACGAGCAGTACTTC.

This clone was observed a few times. The chain has TRBV6-1 and TRBJ2-7; D is possibly TRBD1 (5 bases). The CDR3 runs to 14 residues. Trimming shortened V by 2 bases and J by 2 bases, and 10 bases separated the two germline ends. Germline V gene sequence: CDR1 MNHNS, CDR2 SASEGT. The CDR3 DNA follows: TGTGCCAGCAGTGAACGGCAGGGCACCTACGAGCAGTACTTC. Translated: CASSERQGTYEQYF.

The chain combines TRBV18 with TRBJ2-1, with 8 positions matching TRBD2. V gave up 0 bases and J gave up 6 bases; unmatched junction bases: 10. Germline V CDR1 and CDR2: KGHSH, LQKENI. CDR3 length: 17 amino acids. DNA for the CDR3: TGTGCCAGCTCACCACCGAGCGGGAGCGCTGGTCTCAATGAGCAGTTCTTC. Residues: CASSPPSGSAGLNEQFF.

This clone was observed at least ten times. The chain combines TRBV27 with TRBJ1-1; D is ambiguous. Germline V CDR1 and CDR2: MNHEY, SMNVEV (reference sequence). Trimming took 5 bases from V and 4 from J, leaving 11 bases between them. The CDR3 has 13 amino acids. CDR3 in amino acids: CASSPWAGTEAFF. CDR3 in DNA: TGTGCCAGCAGTCCCTGGGCGGGCACTGAAGCTTTCTTT.

In its sample, this clone was seen many times. CDR3 residues: CASSLLTGELFF. CDR3 DNA sequence: TGTGCCAGCAGTTTATTAACCGGGGAGCTGTTTTTT. The gene calls are TRBV27 and TRBJ2-2; D unclear. Germline V gene sequence: CDR1 MNHEY, CDR2 SMNVEV (reference sequence). Trimming removed 1 base at V and 5 bases at J, with 2 bases between. The length of the CDR3 is 12 residues.

This clone was seen ten or more times. This chain connects TRBV4-1 to TRBJ2-7; 14 bases fit TRBD2. The germline CDR1 and CDR2 sequences are MGHRA and YSYEKL. The V gene end was trimmed by 4 bases and the J gene end by 4 bases; junction bases not matched to a gene: 12. This CDR3 contains 18 residues. The CDR3 loop is CASSRRGTSGGPGYEQYF. DNA for the CDR3: TGCGCCAGCAGCCGCCGGGGGACTAGCGGGGGACCGGGTTACGAGCAGTACTTC.

J is TRBJ1-5 and V is TRBV24-1; D perhaps matches TRBD1 (5 bases). Germline V gene sequence: CDR1 KGHDR, CDR2 SFDVKD. CDR3 size: 12 residues. The germline V and J ends were trimmed by 5 bases and 9 bases, with 10 bases remaining between them. In DNA, the CDR3 is TGTGCCACCAGTGCGACCGGGACGCCCCAGCATTTT. Its protein is CATSATGTPQHF.

This clone has only a few counts. The chain links TRBV20-1 to TRBJ2-5; D is possibly TRBD2 (6 bases). The germline V gene has CDR1 DFQATT and CDR2 SNEGSKA (reference sequence). V shed 6 bases and J shed 1 base, with 15 bases lying between them. The CDR3 has 14 residues. CDR3 sequence reads: CSANSIAVQETQYF. Here the CDR3 DNA reads TGCAGTGCCAACTCAATAGCGGTCCAAGAGACCCAGTACTTC.

This clone came up a few times. The rearrangement uses TRBV28 and TRBJ1-6; TRBD1 might be the D (6 bases). Per the germline V gene, CDR1 is MDHEN and CDR2 is SYDVKM. Trimming removed 1 base from V and 6 bases from J, with 10 bases in between. This CDR3 has 15 amino acids. CDR3 bases: TGTGCCAGCAGTTTATCTGGACAGCGTAATTCACCCCTCCACTTT. It specifies CASSLSGQRNSPLHF.

This clone was recorded at least ten times. This chain connects TRBV20-1 to TRBJ2-7; TRBD1 matches 7 bases. Germline V gene sequence: CDR1 DFQATT, CDR2 SNEGSKA (reference sequence). The trim removed 8 bases at V and 1 base at J, leaving 17 bases unmatched. This CDR3 spans 16 amino acids. The CDR3 loop reads CSLDRRLGQSSYEQYF. CDR3 bases: TGCAGTTTGGACAGACGTTTGGGACAGTCGTCCTACGAGCAGTACTTC.